This passage covers 3 T cell receptor beta chains from one sample sequenced in a study of identical twins. TCRdb used MiXCR to reprocess the 5' RACE reads, holding one entry per CDR3 protein. The table lists around 470,000 distinct CDR3 sequences, approximately 15% of them singletons. These records were also assigned to another study, of yellow fever vaccine responses in identical twins.

The sample consisted of CD4+ T cells sorted from blood. The receptors originated from a woman younger than 35 in good health.

This clonotype was picked up a small number of times. This chain joins TRBV6-1 and TRBJ2-5; the D gene is possibly TRBD2 (5 bases). The CDR3 runs to 15 residues. Germline V gene data show CDR1 as MNHNS and CDR2 as SASEGT. Trimming removed 4 bases from V and 1 base from J, with 13 bases in between. The CDR3 coding sequence is TGTGCCAGCAGTGGATACGGACTCCCCCAAGAGACCCAGTACTTC. Translation: CASSGYGLPQETQYF.

The chain is built from TRBV25-1 and TRBJ2-2; D is unclear. There are 14 residues in the CDR3. Trimming pared 6 bases from V and 3 bases from J, leaving 11 bases between. CDR1 and CDR2 from the germline V gene are MGHDK and SYGVNS. The CDR3 DNA is TGTGCCAGCAGGGGCGATCGGCACACCGGGGAGCTGTTTTTT. The encoded protein is CASRGDRHTGELFF.

This clonotype has at least ten counts. The chain joins TRBV28 to TRBJ2-1; possible D gene TRBD1, 6 bases. The length of the CDR3 is 14 residues. Between the trimmed V and J ends, which lost 6 bases and 8 bases, there was a span of 17 bases. Per germline, CDR1 MDHEN and CDR2 SYDVKM. This chain's CDR3 is CASSHGGRGHEQFF. CDR3 nucleotide sequence: TGTGCCAGCAGCCATGGGGGCAGGGGCCATGAGCAGTTCTTC. Supplemented by reference TRBV28 and TRBJ2-1, the full variable domain reads DVKVTQSSRYLVKRTGEKVFLECVQDMDHENMFWYRQDPGLGLRLIYFSYDVKMKEKGDIPEGYSVSREKKERFSLILESASTNQTSMYLCASSHGGRGHEQFFGPGTRLTVL.